These T cell receptor beta chains were read from a single sample in a study of cytomegalovirus exposure and HLA in healthy donors. The protocol was immunoSEQ multiplex PCR, while the TCRdb copy is restricted to in-frame clones and leaves out a portion. The data show about 130,000 clones, with roughly 80% seen just once and around 1.2% held by the top ten. The sample was PBMCs. Every receptor here comes from a man aged 45-60 years in good health and CMV-seronegative. Each CDR3 is given with its conserved first and last residue. Each record gives: V gene, clone size, CDR3 protein. The size field is filled for only some rows; it gives once, few, many or a size class.

V: TRBV5-1
size: .
CDR3: CASSRGQGGYEQYF

V: TRBV6-1
size: .
CDR3: CASSRASGNYNEQFF

V: TRBV7-3
size: .
CDR3: CASSLNPRQPSVLTF

V: TRBV2
size: .
CDR3: CASSLQFQGSPLHF

V: TRBV4-2
size: .
CDR3: CASSQGRGGPTDTQYF

V: TRBV18
size: .
CDR3: CASSIAGGDYNEQFF

V: TRBV7-9
size: .
CDR3: CASRNTGRGANVLTF

V: TRBV7-6
size: .
CDR3: CASSLSRLSFQETQYF

V: TRBV10-3
size: few
CDR3: CAISESQGQGKADTQYF

V: TRBV14
size: .
CDR3: CASSQRLLGSGANVLTF

V: TRBV10-3
size: .
CDR3: CAISEPLPGVRETQYF

V: TRBV28
size: .
CDR3: CASSFGGGGGSTEAFF

V: TRBV5-4
size: .
CDR3: CASSSMTSGPNTGELFF

V: TRBV21-1
size: .
CDR3: CASIVRAGYGYTF

V: TRBV7-2
size: .
CDR3: CASSSPGLPETQYF

V: TRBV6-5
size: few
CDR3: CASSSTGLYGYTF

V: TRBV6-5
size: .
CDR3: CASSYQGLAGSEQYF

V: TRBV10-1
size: .
CDR3: CASSGSGRAFDEQYF